This T cell receptor (beta chain) was sequenced for a study of radiotherapy plus CTLA-4 blockade in lung cancer. Overall study results and limits: Among reported predictors of response, early blood T cell clone dynamics with interferon-beta performed best. An expansion of tumor-derived TCR clones occurred in blood after radiotherapy plus ipilimumab.

Method: immunoSEQ multiplex PCR; TCRdb's copy keeps in-frame clones and lacks some. The table records about 50,000 clones, about 85% of them present only once. The table lists this clone with a count of one. As yet, its antigen is unknown. Those patients who had chemo-refractory metastatic non-small-cell lung cancer were given focal radiation along with CTLA-4 blockade through ipilimumab. This CDR3 has 15 residues. Looked up from germline, CDR1 is SNHLY and CDR2 is FYNNEI. Unmatched junction bases numbered 13, after V lost 6 bases and J lost 8 bases. The chain employs TRBV2 and TRBJ2-1, with 7 nucleotides matching TRBD1. The source material was peripheral blood, sampled from a patient treated with radiotherapy plus ipilimumab. The source is a human donor with non-small cell lung cancer whose response to radiotherapy plus ipilimumab could not be evaluated. The CDR3, as DNA: TGTGCCAGCAGAGGGATAGGGGGCCTGACGTATGAGCAGTTCTTC. Protein sequence: CASRGIGGLTYEQFF.